The 28 T cell receptor beta chains presented below share a single source sample, sequenced in a study of OX40 agonist ivuxolimab in advanced cancers. Libraries were prepared by immunoSEQ multiplex PCR; TCRdb keeps only in-frame clonotypes and omits some of them. The repertoire has about 79,000 clones, less than 95% of them found once; the top ten carry about 0.35%. The sequences come from CD4+ or CD8+ T cells sorted from blood, collected in a trial of the OX40 agonist ivuxolimab. The receptors shown here come from an adult with an advanced solid tumor such as melanoma, head and neck, liver or kidney cancer.

The chain carries TRBV27 and TRBJ2-5, with D tentatively TRBD2 (6 bases). Trimming pared 3 bases from V and 5 bases from J, leaving 16 bases between. CDR3 length equals 15 residues. CDR1 and CDR2 from the germline V gene are MNHEY and SMNVEV (reference sequence). The CDR3 DNA sequence: TGTGCCAGCAGTTTGTGGCGGGGTGTCCGGGAGACCCAGTACTTC. Encoded protein: CASSLWRGVRETQYF.

The chain couples TRBV6-5 to TRBJ1-2, with 10 bases matching TRBD1. The J segment lost 5 bases and the V segment lost 6 bases, leaving 9 bases of the junction unmatched. Germline V gene lookup returns CDR1 MNHEY and CDR2 SVGAGI. The CDR3 totals 15 residues. CDR3 DNA sequence: TGTGCCAGCAGACAACAGACAGGGGGCCCTTATGGCTACACCTTC. This sequence encodes CASRQQTGGPYGYTF.

The chain recombines TRBV28 with TRBJ1-2; a possible D gene is TRBD1 (6 bases). Germline CDR1 reads MDHEN; CDR2 reads SYDVKM. CDR3 length equals 16 residues. V lost 5 bases to trimming and J lost 8 bases, with 24 bases between them. The DNA for the CDR3 is TGTGCCAGCAGTCTAGTTCTCGACGCAGGGGTCCGGGGCTACACCTTC. Translated, it gives CASSLVLDAGVRGYTF.

The J gene is TRBJ2-6, the V gene TRBV9, with D hard to call. The CDR3 length is 14 residues. Germline V gene data show CDR1 as SGDLS and CDR2 as YYNGEE. V gave up 1 base and J gave up 1 base, with 3 bases separating them. The CDR3: CASSVRSGANVLTF. Written as DNA, the CDR3 is TGTGCCAGCAGCGTAAGGTCTGGGGCCAACGTCCTGACTTTC.

CDR3 sequence reads: CASSSGQGRETQYF. DNA of the CDR3: TGCGCCAGCAGCTCGGGACAGGGGAGGGAGACCCAGTACTTC. V is TRBV5-1 and J is TRBJ2-5; 10 positions agree with TRBD1. This CDR3 comprises 14 residues. The V segment lost 3 bases and the J segment 5 bases; nucleotides outside the gene matches: 4. CDR1 SGHRS and CDR2 YFSETQ come from the germline V gene.

The rearrangement uses TRBV5-1 and TRBJ2-2, with 10 bases that match TRBD1. The V gene end was trimmed by 4 bases and the J gene end by 7 bases; junction bases not matched to a gene: 4. This CDR3 comprises 14 residues. The germline V gene encodes CDR1 SGHRS and CDR2 YFSETQ. The CDR3 coding sequence is TGCGCCAGCAGCCGACAGGGGGCGGGCGGGGAGCTGTTTTTT. This translates into CASSRQGAGGELFF.

The rearrangement links TRBV7-3 to TRBJ1-3, with D perhaps TRBD1 (5 bases). This CDR3 is built from 14 residues. Germline V gene lookup returns CDR1 SGHTA and CDR2 FQGTGA. Trimming removed 2 bases at V and 11 bases at J, with 16 bases between. CDR3 nucleotides: TGTGCCAGCAGCTTAGCCGGCCGTGGACACGCCATATATTTT. Translating gives CASSLAGRGHAIYF.

J is TRBJ2-3 and V is TRBV28, with D unclear. The V gene lost 5 bases and the J gene lost 2 bases, with 5 bases spanning the gap. Germline loops: CDR1 MDHEN, CDR2 SYDVKM. The length of the CDR3 is 12 residues. The CDR3 spells CASSDFTDTQYF. DNA for the CDR3: TGTGCCAGCAGTGATTTCACAGATACGCAGTATTTT.

The chain joins TRBV21-1 to TRBJ1-1; TRBD1, the D gene given by the table, was not confirmed from the DNA. TRBV21-1 is reported as a pseudogene. The CDR3 contains 18 residues. CDR3 protein: CASSKALWPGAVDTEAFF. DNA of the CDR3: TGTGCCAGCAGCAAAGCGCTTTGGCCAGGGGCCGTCGACACTGAAGCTTTCTTT.

This clone was observed once. CDR3 loop: CASSAGQGFLSGDQPQHF. The CDR3 DNA reads as TGTGCCAGTAGTGCGGGACAGGGCTTTCTCTCAGGCGATCAGCCCCAGCATTTT. The chain couples TRBV19 to TRBJ1-5; 9 bases agree with TRBD1. The V gene's germline CDR1 is LNHDA and CDR2 SQIVND (reference sequence). The CDR3 is 18 residues long. Trimming removed 5 bases from V and 5 bases from J; junction bases left unmatched: 16.

The V call is TRBV6-1, the J call TRBJ2-1, with D possibly being TRBD1 or TRBD2 (6 bases each). V was clipped by 7 bases and J by 7 bases, with 17 bases between them. The CDR3 contains 14 residues. Germline V lookup: CDR1 MNHNS, CDR2 SASEGT. CDR3 loop: CASTHGTGTNEQFF. Here the CDR3 DNA reads TGTGCCAGCACCCACGGCACAGGGACTAATGAGCAGTTCTTC.

The rearrangement joins TRBV6-6 to TRBJ1-1; no reliable D call. The CDR3 consists of 13 residues. The V gene lost 5 bases and the J gene lost 1 base, with 8 bases spanning the gap. Germline V gene lookup returns CDR1 MNHNY and CDR2 SVGAGI (reference sequence). This CDR3 is CASSPRQNTEAFF. CDR3 nucleotides: TGTGCCAGCAGTCCCCGACAGAACACTGAAGCTTTCTTT.

The J gene is TRBJ2-1, the V gene TRBV7-9; 12 positions agree with TRBD2. CDR1 is SEHNR, CDR2 FQNEAQ, per germline (reference sequence). V dropped 2 bases and J dropped 7; count of bases not matched to a gene: 6. This CDR3 has 16 amino acids. The CDR3 protein is CASSLKRTSGVNEQFF. The CDR3, as DNA: TGTGCCAGCAGCTTAAAGCGGACTAGCGGGGTAAATGAGCAGTTCTTC. Looking up the rest from reference TRBV7-9 and TRBJ2-1 gives the full variable domain: DTGVSQNPRHKITKRGQNVTFRCDPISEHNRLYWYRQTLGQGPEFLTYFQNEAQLEKSRLLSDRFSAERPKGSFSTLEIQRTEQGDSAMYLCASSLKRTSGVNEQFFGPGTRLTVL.

The chain is built from TRBV6-1 and TRBJ2-7, with 7 bases aligning to TRBD1. Germline CDR1 reads MNHNS; CDR2 reads SASEGT. This CDR3 comprises 15 residues. J was trimmed by 3 bases and V by 5 bases; bases with no gene match: 10. DNA of the CDR3: TGTGCCAGCAGTCCGGGGACAGATCTCCACTACGAGCAGTACGTC. Protein: CASSPGTDLHYEQYV.

The genes are TRBV5-6 and TRBJ2-2; TRBD2 aligns across 10 bases. V was clipped by 0 bases and J by 8 bases; unmatched bases: 4. Germline-derived CDR1 and CDR2 are SGHDT and YYEEEE. This CDR3 has 15 residues. This CDR3 reads CASSLDLAGVGELFF. In nucleotides, the CDR3 is TGTGCCAGCAGCTTGGACCTAGCGGGGGTAGGGGAGCTGTTTTTT.

The chain couples TRBV11-2 to TRBJ2-1; 8 nucleotides match TRBD2. This CDR3 region has 16 residues. With 4 bases clipped from V and 0 bases from J, the junction kept 5 bases outside the gene matches. In germline, CDR1 is SGHAT, CDR2 FQNNGV. CDR3: CASSSLAGGSYNEQFF. The CDR3, as DNA: TGTGCCAGCAGCTCCCTAGCGGGCGGCTCCTACAATGAGCAGTTCTTC.

V is TRBV27 and J is TRBJ1-6; 9 bases align to TRBD1. CDR3 length: 18 amino acids. CDR1 is MNHEY, CDR2 SMNVEV, per germline (reference sequence). The J segment lost 5 bases and the V segment lost 4 bases, leaving 12 bases of the junction unmatched. CDR3 amino acids: CASSSKLQGATDNSPLHF. The CDR3 DNA is TGTGCCAGCAGTTCCAAATTACAGGGGGCGACGGATAATTCACCCCTCCACTTT.

The rearrangement links TRBV5-1 to TRBJ2-6; the D is unclear. CDR1 SGHRS and CDR2 YFSETQ come from the germline V gene. V lost 1 base to trimming and J lost 0 bases, with 8 bases between them. The CDR3 is made up of 16 amino acids. The CDR3, as DNA: TGCGCCAGCAGCTTGATGCCGGCCTCTGGGGCCAACGTCCTGACTTTC. This encodes CASSLMPASGANVLTF.

This clone was detected once. V usage is TRBV18 and J usage is TRBJ2-5, with D possibly matching TRBD1 (6 bases). Trimming took 2 bases from V and 4 from J, leaving 14 bases between them. CDR1 is KGHSH and CDR2 is LQKENI in the germline V gene. The CDR3 covers 15 residues. The CDR3 nucleotides read TGTGCCAGCTCACCATGGACAGTTCGAGGAGAGACCCAGTACTTC. Its protein product is CASSPWTVRGETQYF.

The genes are TRBV30 and TRBJ2-7; 7 bases match TRBD1. V dropped 6 bases and J dropped 0; count of bases not matched to a gene: 5. The germline gives CDR1 GTSNPN, CDR2 SVGIG (reference sequence). The CDR3 is 13 amino acids. The CDR3, as DNA: TGTGCCTGCTTTGACAGGGCCTCCTACGAGCAGTACTTC. This translates into CACFDRASYEQYF.

This clone was seen only a few times. The chain employs TRBV6-1 and TRBJ2-7; D is undetermined. Germline CDR1 is MNHNS and CDR2 is SASEGT. V was shortened by 8 bases and J by 9 bases, with 14 bases between the two germline ends. This CDR3 is built from 11 residues. The CDR3 spells CASVGYEGQYF. The CDR3 DNA sequence: TGTGCCAGCGTGGGGTACGAAGGGCAGTACTTC.

This chain joins TRBV10-1 and TRBJ1-2, with 8 bases identical to TRBD1. This CDR3 is built from 15 residues. V dropped 2 bases and J dropped 5; count of bases not matched to a gene: 7. From germline, CDR1 is WNHNN and CDR2 SYGVQD (reference sequence). The CDR3, as DNA: TGCGCCAGCAGTGAGGGGACAGGCGGAGGGTATGGCTACACCTTC. Translated: CASSEGTGGGYGYTF.

The gene calls are TRBV19 and TRBJ1-1, with no clear D. Germline V gene data show CDR1 as LNHDA and CDR2 as SQIVND (reference sequence). V lost 7 bases and J 7 bases, leaving 25 bases between the germline ends. This CDR3 is built from 16 residues. The CDR3 reads CASTPGGNRILGEAFF. The CDR3 DNA follows: TGTGCCAGTACCCCAGGCGGCAATCGAATATTGGGTGAAGCTTTCTTT.

The CDR3 region has the DNA TGTGCCAGCAGACTCACACCGAGGTTCACAGATACGCAGTATTTT. Its translation is CASRLTPRFTDTQYF. The V gene is TRBV28, the J gene TRBJ2-3; the D is unclear. CDR3 length: 15 amino acids. With 6 bases removed from V and 2 bases from J, the gap between germline ends came to 15 bases. The germline CDR1 and CDR2 sequences are MDHEN and SYDVKM. The full variable domain, completed using reference TRBV28 and TRBJ2-3, is DVKVTQSSRYLVKRTGEKVFLECVQDMDHENMFWYRQDPGLGLRLIYFSYDVKMKEKGDIPEGYSVSREKKERFSLILESASTNQTSMYLCASRLTPRFTDTQYFGPGTRLTVL.

V usage is TRBV19 and J usage is TRBJ2-5; 7 bases are shared with TRBD1. This CDR3 contains 16 residues. The ends lost 3 bases at V and 2 bases at J; junction bases unmatched: 9. Germline CDR1 reads LNHDA; CDR2 reads SQIVND (reference sequence). This CDR3 reads CASSMPSTGMQETQYF. CDR3 DNA sequence: TGTGCCAGTAGTATGCCTTCGACAGGGATGCAAGAGACCCAGTACTTC.

The CDR3 sequence is CASSPDSSGANVLTF. The CDR3 DNA reads as TGTGCCAGCAGCCCCGACAGCTCTGGGGCCAACGTCCTGACTTTC. The chain uses TRBV2 and TRBJ2-6; D may be TRBD1 (5 bases). V lost 6 bases and J lost 0, with 9 bases in between. This CDR3 comprises 15 residues. Per the germline V gene, CDR1 is SNHLY and CDR2 is FYNNEI.

J is TRBJ2-5 and V is TRBV28; D is unclear. The CDR3 extends over 17 amino acids. V dropped 3 bases and J dropped 3 bases, with 20 bases sitting between them. Germline V gene sequence: CDR1 MDHEN, CDR2 SYDVKM. CDR3 nucleotides: TGTGCCAGCAGTTTTATATTGGGCCTGAAAGCCGAAGAGACCCAGTACTTC. This translates into CASSFILGLKAEETQYF.

The sample holds a few counts of this clone. V gene TRBV18 combines with J gene TRBJ2-6; D not certain. Germline V CDR1 and CDR2: KGHSH, LQKENI. The CDR3 is 16 residues long. The ends were cut back, 6 bases at V and 1 base at J, with 13 bases in the middle. The CDR3 sequence: CASSLTLGSGANVLTF. CDR3 bases: TGTGCCAGCTCGTTAACTCTAGGATCTGGGGCCAACGTCCTGACTTTC.